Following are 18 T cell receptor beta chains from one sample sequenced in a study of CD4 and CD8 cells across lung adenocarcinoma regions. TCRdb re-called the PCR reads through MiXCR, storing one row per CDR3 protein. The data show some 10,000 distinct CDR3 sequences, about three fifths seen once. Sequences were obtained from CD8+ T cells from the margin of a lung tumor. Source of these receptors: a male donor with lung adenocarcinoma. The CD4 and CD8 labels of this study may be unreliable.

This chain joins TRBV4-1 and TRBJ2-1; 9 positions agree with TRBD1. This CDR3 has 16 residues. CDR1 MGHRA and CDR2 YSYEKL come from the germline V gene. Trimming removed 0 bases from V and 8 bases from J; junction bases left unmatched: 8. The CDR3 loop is CASSQEEDRGWDEQFF. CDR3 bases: TGCGCCAGCAGCCAAGAGGAGGACAGGGGATGGGATGAGCAGTTCTTC.

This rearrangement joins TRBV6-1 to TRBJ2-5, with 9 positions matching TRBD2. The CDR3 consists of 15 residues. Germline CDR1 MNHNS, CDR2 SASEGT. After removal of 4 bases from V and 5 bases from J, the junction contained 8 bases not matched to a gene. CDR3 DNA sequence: TGTGCCAGCAGTGGGCGGGGGGGGAGGGGGGAGACCCAGTACTTC. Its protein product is CASSGRGGRGETQYF.

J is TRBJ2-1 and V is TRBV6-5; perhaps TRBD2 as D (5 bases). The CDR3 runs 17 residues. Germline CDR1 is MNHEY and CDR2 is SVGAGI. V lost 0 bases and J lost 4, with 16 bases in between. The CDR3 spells CASSYSSGVGDYNEQFF. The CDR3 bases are TGTGCCAGCAGTTACTCAAGTGGGGTCGGGGATTACAATGAGCAGTTCTTC.

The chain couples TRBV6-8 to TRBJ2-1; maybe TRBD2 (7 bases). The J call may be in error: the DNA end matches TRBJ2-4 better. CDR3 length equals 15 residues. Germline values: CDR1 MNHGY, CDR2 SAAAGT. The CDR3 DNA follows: TGTGCCGGGGGGGGCGAGGGTGGTGCCAAAGACACTCAGTACTTC. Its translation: CAGGGEGGAKDTQYF.

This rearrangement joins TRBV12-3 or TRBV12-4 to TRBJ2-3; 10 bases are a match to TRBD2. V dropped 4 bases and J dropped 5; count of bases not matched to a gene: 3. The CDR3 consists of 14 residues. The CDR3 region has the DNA TGTGCCAGCAGTTCTAGCGGGGGAGGAGATACGCAGTATTTT. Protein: CASSSSGGGDTQYF.

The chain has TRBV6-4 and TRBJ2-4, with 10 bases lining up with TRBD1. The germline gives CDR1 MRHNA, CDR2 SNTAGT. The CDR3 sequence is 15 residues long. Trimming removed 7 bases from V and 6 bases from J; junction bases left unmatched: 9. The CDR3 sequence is CASIARDRGLNIQYF. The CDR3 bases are TGTGCCAGCATCGCCCGGGACAGGGGTTTAAACATTCAGTACTTC.

The chain's CDR3 is CASSQEPSGKRGYTF. CDR3 in DNA: TGTGCCAGCAGCCAAGAACCGTCGGGGAAGCGGGGCTACACCTTC. This chain links TRBV14 with TRBJ1-2; no reliable D call. This CDR3 has 15 amino acids. Germline V gene lookup returns CDR1 SGHDN and CDR2 FVKESK. V gave up 0 bases and J gave up 8 bases, with 16 bases separating them.

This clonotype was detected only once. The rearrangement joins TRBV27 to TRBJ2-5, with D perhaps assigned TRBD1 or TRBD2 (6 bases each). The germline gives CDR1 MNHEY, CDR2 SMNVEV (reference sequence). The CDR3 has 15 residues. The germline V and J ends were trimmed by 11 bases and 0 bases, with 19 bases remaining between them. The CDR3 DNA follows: TGTGCCGGGGGGCCCGGGGGCCGGGACCAAGAGACCCAGTACTTC. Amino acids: CAGGPGGRDQETQYF.

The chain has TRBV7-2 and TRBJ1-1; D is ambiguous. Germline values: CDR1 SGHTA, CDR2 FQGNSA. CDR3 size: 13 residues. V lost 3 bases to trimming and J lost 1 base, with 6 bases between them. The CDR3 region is CASSFSGNTEAFF. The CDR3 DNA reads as TGTGCCAGCAGCTTTTCAGGGAACACTGAAGCTTTCTTT.

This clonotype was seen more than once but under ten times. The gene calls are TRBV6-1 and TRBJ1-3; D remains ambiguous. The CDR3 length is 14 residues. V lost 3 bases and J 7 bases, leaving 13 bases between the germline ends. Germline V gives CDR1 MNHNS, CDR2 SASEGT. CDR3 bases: TGTGCCAGCAGTGAGGCTCAGGCCCTGAACACCATATATTTT. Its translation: CASSEAQALNTIYF.

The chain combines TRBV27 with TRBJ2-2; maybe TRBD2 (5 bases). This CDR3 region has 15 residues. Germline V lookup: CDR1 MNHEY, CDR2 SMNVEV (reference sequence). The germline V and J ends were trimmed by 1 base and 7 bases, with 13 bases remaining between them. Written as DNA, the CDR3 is TGTGCCAGCAGTTTATGGCTAGCACGGGGCGGGGAGCTGTTTTTT. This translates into CASSLWLARGGELFF.

CDR3 residues: CASSSGQGGTYNEQFF. In DNA form, the CDR3 reads TGTGCCAGCAGTTCCGGACAGGGTGGGACCTACAATGAGCAGTTCTTC. J is TRBJ2-1 and V is TRBV6-5, with 8 bases lining up with TRBD1. J lost 2 bases, V lost 4 bases, and 7 bases had no gene match. CDR1 MNHEY and CDR2 SVGAGI come from the germline V gene. The CDR3 is made up of 16 amino acids.

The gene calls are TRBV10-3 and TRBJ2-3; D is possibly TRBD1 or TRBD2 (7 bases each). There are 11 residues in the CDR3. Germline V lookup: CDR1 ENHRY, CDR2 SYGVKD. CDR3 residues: CASGGADTQYF. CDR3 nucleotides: TGTGCTTCAGGGGGGGCAGATACGCAGTATTTT.

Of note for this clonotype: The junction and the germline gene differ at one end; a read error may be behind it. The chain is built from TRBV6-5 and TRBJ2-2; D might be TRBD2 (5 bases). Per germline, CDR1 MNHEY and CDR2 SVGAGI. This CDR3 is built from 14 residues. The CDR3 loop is CASSYDGNPGELFF. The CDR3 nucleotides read TGTGCAAGCAGTTACGACGGGAACCCCGGGGAGCTGTTTTTT.

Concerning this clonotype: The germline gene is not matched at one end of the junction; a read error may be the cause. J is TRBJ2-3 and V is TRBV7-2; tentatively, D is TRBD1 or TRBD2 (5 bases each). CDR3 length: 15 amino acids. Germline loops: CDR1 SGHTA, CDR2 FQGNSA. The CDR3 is CGSSLGPGSTDTQYF. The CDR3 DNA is TGTGGCAGCAGCTTGGGACCGGGATCCACAGATACGCAGTACTTT. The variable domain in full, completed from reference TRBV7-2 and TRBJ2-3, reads GAGVSQSPSNKVTEKGKDVELRCDPISGHTALYWYRQSLGQGLEFLIYFQGNSAPDKSGLPSDRFSAERTGGSVSTLTIQRTQQEDSAVYLCGSSLGPGSTDTQYFGPGTRLTVL.

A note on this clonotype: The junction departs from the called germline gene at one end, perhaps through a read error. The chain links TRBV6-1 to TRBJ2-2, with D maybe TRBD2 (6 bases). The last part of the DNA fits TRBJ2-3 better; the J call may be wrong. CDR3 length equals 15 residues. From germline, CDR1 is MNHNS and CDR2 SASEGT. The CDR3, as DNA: TGTGCCAGGGGCCCCCACCCGGAGGGCACAGATGCGCAGTATTTT. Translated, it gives CARGPHPEGTDAQYF.

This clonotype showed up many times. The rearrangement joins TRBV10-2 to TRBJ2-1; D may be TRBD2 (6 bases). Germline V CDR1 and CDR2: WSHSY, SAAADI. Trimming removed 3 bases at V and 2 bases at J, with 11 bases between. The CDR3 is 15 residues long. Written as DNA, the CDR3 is TGCGCCAGCAGTGAAGGGCGGGATGCCTACAATGAGCAGTTCTTC. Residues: CASSEGRDAYNEQFF.

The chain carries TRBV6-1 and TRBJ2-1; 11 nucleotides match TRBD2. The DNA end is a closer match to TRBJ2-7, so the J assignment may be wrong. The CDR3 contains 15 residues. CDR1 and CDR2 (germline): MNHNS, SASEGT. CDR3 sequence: CASSEATSGAYEQYF. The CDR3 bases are TGTGCCAGCAGTGAAGCGACTAGCGGGGCCTACGAGCAGTACTTC.